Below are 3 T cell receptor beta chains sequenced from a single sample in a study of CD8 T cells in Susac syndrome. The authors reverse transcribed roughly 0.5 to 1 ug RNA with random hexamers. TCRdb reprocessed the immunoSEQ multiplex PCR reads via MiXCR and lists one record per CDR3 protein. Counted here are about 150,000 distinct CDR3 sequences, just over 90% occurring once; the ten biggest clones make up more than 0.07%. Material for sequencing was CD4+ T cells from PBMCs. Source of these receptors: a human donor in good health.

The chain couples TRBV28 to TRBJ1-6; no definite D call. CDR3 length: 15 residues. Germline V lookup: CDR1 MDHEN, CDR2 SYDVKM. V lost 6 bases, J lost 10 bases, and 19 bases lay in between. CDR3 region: CASSPVDVRGSPLHF. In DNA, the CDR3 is TGTGCCAGCAGCCCGGTGGACGTCCGTGGGTCACCCCTCCACTTT.

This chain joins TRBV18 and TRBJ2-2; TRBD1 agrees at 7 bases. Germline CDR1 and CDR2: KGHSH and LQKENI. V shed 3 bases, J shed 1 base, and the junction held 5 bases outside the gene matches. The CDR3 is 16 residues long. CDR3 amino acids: CASSPYWTGNTGELFF. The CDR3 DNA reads TGTGCCAGCTCACCTTACTGGACAGGGAACACCGGGGAGCTGTTTTTT.

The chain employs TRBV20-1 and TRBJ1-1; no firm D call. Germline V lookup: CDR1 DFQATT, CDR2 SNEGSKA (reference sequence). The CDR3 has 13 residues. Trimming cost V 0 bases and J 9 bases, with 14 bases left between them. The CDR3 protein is CSAREGNEKKAFF. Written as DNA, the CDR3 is TGCAGTGCTAGAGAAGGGAACGAAAAGAAAGCTTTCTTT.